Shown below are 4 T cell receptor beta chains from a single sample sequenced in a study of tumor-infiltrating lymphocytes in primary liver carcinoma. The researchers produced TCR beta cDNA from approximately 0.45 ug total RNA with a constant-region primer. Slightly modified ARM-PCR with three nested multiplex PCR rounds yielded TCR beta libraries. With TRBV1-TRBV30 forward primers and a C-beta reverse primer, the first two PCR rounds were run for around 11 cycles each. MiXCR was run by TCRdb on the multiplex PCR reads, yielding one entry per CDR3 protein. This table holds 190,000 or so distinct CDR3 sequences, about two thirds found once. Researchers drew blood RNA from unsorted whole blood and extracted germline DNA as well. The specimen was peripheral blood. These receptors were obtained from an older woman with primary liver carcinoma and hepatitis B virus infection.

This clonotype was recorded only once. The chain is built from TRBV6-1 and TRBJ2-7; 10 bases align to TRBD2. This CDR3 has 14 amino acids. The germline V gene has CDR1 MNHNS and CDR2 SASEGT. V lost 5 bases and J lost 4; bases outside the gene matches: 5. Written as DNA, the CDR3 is TGTGCCAGCAGTAGGCCTAGCGGGAGATACGAGCAGTACTTC. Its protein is CASSRPSGRYEQYF.

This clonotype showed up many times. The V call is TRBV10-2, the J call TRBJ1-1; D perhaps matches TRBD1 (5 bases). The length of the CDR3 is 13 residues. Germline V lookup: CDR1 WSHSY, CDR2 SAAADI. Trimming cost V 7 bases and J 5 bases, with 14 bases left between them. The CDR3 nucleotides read TGCGCCAGCACCATAGACAGAAAAACTGAAGCTTTCTTT. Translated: CASTIDRKTEAFF.

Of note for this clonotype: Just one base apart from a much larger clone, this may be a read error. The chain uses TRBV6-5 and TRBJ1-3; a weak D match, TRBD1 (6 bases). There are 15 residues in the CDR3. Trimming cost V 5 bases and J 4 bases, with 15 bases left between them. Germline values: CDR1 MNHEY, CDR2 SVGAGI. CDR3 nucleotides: TGTGCCAGCAGTCAGCAGGGGCTAGGGGGAAACACCATATATTTT. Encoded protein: CASSQQGLGGNTIYF.

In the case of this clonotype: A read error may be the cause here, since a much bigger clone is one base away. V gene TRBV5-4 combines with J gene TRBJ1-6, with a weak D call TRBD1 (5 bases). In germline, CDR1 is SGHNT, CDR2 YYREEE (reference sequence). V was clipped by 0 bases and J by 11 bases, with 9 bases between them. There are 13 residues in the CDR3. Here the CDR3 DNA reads TGTGCCAGCAGCTTGGGAGGGGAACCACCCCTCCACTTT. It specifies CASSLGGEPPLHF.